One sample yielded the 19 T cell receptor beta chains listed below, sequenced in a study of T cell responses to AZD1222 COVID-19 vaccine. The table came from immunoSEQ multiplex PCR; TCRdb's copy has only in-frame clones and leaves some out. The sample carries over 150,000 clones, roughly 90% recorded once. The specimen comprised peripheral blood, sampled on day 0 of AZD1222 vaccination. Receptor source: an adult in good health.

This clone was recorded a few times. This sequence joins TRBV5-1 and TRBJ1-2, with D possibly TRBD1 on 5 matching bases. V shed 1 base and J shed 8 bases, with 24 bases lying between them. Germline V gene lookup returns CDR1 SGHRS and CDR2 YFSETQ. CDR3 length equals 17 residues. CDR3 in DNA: TGCGCCAGCAGCTTGTCGGGGCTGGTTCAACTGGGCCTAGGCTACACCTTC. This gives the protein CASSLSGLVQLGLGYTF.

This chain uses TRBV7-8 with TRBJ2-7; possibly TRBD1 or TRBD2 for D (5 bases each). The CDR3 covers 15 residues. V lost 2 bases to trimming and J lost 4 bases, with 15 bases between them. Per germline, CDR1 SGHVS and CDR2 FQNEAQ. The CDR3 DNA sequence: TGTGCCAGCAGCTTAAACGGGGCCGAGGGGTACGAGCAGTACTTC. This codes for CASSLNGAEGYEQYF. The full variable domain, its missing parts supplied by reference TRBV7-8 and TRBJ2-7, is GAGVSQSPRYKVAKRGQDVALRCDPISGHVSLFWYQQALGQGPEFLTYFQNEAQLDKSGLPSDRFFAERPEGSVSTLKIQRTQQEDSAVYLCASSLNGAEGYEQYFGPGTRLTVT.

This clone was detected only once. The CDR3 sequence is CASSQDPGQNTGELFF. CDR3 sequence (DNA): TGCGCCAGCAGCCAGGATCCGGGACAGAACACCGGGGAGCTGTTTTTT. The rearrangement links TRBV4-3 to TRBJ2-2; tentative D call: TRBD1 (6 bases). This CDR3 contains 16 residues. Trimming shortened V by 3 bases and J by 1 base, and 12 bases separated the two germline ends. Germline loops: CDR1 LGHNA, CDR2 YSLEER.

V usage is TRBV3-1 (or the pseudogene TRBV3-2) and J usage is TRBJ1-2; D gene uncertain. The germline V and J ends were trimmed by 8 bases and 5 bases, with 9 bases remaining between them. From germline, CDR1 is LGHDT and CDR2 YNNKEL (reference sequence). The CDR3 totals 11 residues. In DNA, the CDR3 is TGTGCCAGCCAGTCGGTATATGGCTACACCTTC. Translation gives CASQSVYGYTF.

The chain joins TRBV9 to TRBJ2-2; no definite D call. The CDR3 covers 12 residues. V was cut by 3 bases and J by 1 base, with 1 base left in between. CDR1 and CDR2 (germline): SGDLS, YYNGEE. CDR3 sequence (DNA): TGTGCCAGCAGCGAGAACACCGGGGAGCTGTTTTTT. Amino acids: CASSENTGELFF.

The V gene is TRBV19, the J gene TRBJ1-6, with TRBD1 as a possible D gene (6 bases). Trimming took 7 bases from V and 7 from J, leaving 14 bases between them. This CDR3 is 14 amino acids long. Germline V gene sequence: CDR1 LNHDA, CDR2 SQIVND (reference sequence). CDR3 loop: CASKPGAENSPLHF. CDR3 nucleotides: TGTGCCAGTAAACCAGGGGCCGAGAATTCACCCCTCCACTTT.

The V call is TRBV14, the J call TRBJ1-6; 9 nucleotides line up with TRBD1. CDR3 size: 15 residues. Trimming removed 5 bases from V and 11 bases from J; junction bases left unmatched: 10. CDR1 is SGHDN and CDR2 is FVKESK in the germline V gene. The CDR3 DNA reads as TGTGCCAGCAGCTTCGGAGGACAGGGGCTTCCACCCCTCCACTTT. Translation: CASSFGGQGLPPLHF. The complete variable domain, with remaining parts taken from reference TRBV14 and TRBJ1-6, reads EAGVTQFPSHSVIEKGQTVTLRCDPISGHDNLYWYRRVMGKEIKFLLHFVKESKQDESGMPNNRFLAERTGGTYSTLKVQPAELEDSGVYFCASSFGGQGLPPLHFGNGTRLTVT.

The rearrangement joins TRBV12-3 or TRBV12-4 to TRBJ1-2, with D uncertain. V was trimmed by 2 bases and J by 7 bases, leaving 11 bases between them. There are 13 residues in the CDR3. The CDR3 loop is CASSLNWASGYTF. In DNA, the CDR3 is TGTGCCAGCAGTTTAAATTGGGCAAGTGGCTACACCTTC.

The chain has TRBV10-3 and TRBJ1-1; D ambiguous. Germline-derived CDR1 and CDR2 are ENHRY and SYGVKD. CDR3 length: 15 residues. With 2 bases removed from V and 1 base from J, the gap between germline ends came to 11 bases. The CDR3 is CAISEDGIENTEAFF. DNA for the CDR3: TGTGCCATCAGTGAGGACGGAATCGAGAACACTGAAGCTTTCTTT.

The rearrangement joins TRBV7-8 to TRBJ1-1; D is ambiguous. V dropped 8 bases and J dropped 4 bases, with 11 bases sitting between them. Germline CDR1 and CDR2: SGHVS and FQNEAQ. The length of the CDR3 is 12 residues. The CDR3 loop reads CASSQEATEAFF. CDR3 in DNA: TGTGCCAGCTCCCAGGAGGCCACTGAAGCTTTCTTT.

For the CDR3, the DNA is TGTGCCAGCAGCTTAGATAGCGGGGCAGGCGAGCAGTACTTC. Residues: CASSLDSGAGEQYF. The genes are TRBV7-2 and TRBJ2-7, with 8 bases matching TRBD2. This CDR3 has 14 residues. The germline V gene encodes CDR1 SGHTA and CDR2 FQGNSA. J gave up 6 bases and V 1 base, and 5 bases lay outside the gene matches.

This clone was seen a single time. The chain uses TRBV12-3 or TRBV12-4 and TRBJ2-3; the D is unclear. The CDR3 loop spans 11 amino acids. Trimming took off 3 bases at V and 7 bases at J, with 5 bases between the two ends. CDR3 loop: CASSFGYTQYF. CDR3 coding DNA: TGTGCCAGCAGTTTTGGGTATACGCAGTATTTT.

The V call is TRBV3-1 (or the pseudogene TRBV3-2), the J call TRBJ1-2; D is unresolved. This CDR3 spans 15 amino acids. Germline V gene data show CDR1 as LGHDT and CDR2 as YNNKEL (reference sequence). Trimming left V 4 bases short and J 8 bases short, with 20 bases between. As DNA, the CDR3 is TGTGCCAGCAGCCCACCGACCGGGGAAACGGGCGGCTACACCTTC. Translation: CASSPPTGETGGYTF.

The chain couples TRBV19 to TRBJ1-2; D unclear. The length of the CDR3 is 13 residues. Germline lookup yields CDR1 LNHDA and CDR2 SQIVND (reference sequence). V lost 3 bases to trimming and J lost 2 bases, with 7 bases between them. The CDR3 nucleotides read TGTGCCAGTAGTATTCCTAACAACTATGGCTACACCTTC. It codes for CASSIPNNYGYTF.

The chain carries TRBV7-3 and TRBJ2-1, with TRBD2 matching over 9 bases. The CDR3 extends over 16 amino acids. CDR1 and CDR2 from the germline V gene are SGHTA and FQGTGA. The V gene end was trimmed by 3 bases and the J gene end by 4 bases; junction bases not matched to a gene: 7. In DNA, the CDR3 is TGTGCCAGCAGCTTCAACCCTAGCGGGGAGTACAATGAGCAGTTCTTC. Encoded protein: CASSFNPSGEYNEQFF.

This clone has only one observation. The CDR3 coding sequence is TGTGCCAGCAGCCAGGGGGGATACACTGAAGCTTTCTTT. Translated, it gives CASSQGGYTEAFF. This chain uses TRBV11-2 with TRBJ1-1; 7 positions agree with TRBD1. Germline V gene sequence: CDR1 SGHAT, CDR2 FQNNGV. Losses at the gene ends were 5 bases for V and 3 bases for J; bases not matched to a gene: 3. This CDR3 region has 13 residues. Full variable domain (outside the CDR3, taken from reference TRBV11-2 and TRBJ1-1): EAGVAQSPRYKIIEKRQSVAFWCNPISGHATLYWYQQILGQGPKLLIQFQNNGVVDDSQLPKDRFSAERLKGVDSTLKIQPAKLEDSAVYLCASSQGGYTEAFFGQGTRLTVV.

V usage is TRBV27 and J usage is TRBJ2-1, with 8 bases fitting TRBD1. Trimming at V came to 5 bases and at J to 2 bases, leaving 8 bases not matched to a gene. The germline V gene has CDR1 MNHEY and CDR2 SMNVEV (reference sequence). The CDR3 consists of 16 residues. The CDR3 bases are TGTGCCAGCAGTCTTCGGTGGACAGGGACCTACAATGAGCAGTTCTTC. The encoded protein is CASSLRWTGTYNEQFF.

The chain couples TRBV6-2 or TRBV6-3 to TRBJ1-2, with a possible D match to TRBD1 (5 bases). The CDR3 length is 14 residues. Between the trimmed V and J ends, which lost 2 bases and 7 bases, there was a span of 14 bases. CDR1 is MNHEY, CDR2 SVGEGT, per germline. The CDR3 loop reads CASSYLTAMGGYTF. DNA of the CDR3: TGTGCCAGCAGTTACCTGACAGCGATGGGTGGCTACACCTTC.

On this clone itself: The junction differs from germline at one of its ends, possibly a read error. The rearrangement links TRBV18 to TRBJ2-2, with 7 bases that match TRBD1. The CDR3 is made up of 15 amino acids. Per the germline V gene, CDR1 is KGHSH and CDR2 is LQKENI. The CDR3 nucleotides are TGTGCCAGCTCCCCACAGGGGCAAGGGACCGGGGAGCTGTTTTTT. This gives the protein CASSPQGQGTGELFF.